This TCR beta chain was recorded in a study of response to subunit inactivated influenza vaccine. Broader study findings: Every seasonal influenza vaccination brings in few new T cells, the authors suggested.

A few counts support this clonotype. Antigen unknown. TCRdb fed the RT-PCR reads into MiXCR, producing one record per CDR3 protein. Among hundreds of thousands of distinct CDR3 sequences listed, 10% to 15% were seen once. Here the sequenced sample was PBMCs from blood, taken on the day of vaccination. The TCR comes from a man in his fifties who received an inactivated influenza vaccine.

CDR3 in DNA: TGCAGTGCTAGATTGGGGGCAGGGAACACTGAAGCTTTCTTT. Protein: CSARLGAGNTEAFF. This chain connects TRBV20-1 to TRBJ1-1; D may be TRBD1 (6 bases). This CDR3 comprises 14 residues. The germline gives CDR1 DFQATT, CDR2 SNEGSKA (reference sequence). V lost 2 bases and J lost 1, with 11 bases in between.